This passage covers 24 T cell receptor beta chains from one sample sequenced in a study of CD4 T cells in relation to SARS-CoV-2 and coronaviruses. Repertoires were generated with immunoSEQ multiplex PCR, while TCRdb's copy carries only in-frame clones and drops some. This sample has 8,500 to 13,000 clones; 80% to 90% occur once, and the top ten carry more than 25%. CD4+ T cells from unexposed donors were obtained before the COVID-19 pandemic (2011-2018). CD4+ T cells were isolated from the cells after around eleven days of culture. For these TCRs, the target antigens are not known. Source material: CD4+ T cells from PBMCs, cultured in vitro. The source is a human donor in good health.

V gene TRBV6-1 combines with J gene TRBJ2-3, with TRBD1 identical over 7 bases. Germline loops: CDR1 MNHNS, CDR2 SASEGT. This CDR3 has 13 amino acids. V shed 8 bases and J 1 base; nucleotides not matched to a gene: 3. DNA for the CDR3: TGTGCCAGCCAGGGGGAGCGCACAGATACGCAGTATTTT. Amino acids: CASQGERTDTQYF.

The chain recombines TRBV6-2 or TRBV6-3 with TRBJ2-1; 7 bases align to TRBD2. The CDR3 is made up of 15 amino acids. Germline assignment: CDR1 MNHEY and CDR2 SVGEGT. After removal of 4 bases from V and 9 bases from J, the junction contained 12 bases not matched to a gene. The CDR3 is CASSLSGNPQREQFF. The CDR3 coding sequence is TGTGCCAGCAGTTTGAGCGGGAACCCTCAGCGTGAGCAGTTCTTC.

The chain uses TRBV29-1 and TRBJ1-2; 9 bases fit TRBD1. This CDR3 spans 12 amino acids. The germline V gene encodes CDR1 SQVTM and CDR2 ANQGSEA. Losses at the gene ends were 5 bases for V and 7 bases for J; bases not matched to a gene: 5. CDR3 DNA: TGCAGCGTTTACAGGGGGCTAGGTGGCTACACCTTC. This sequence encodes CSVYRGLGGYTF.

The CDR3 DNA reads as TGTGCCAGCCGATTTTTAAACACCATATATTTT. It codes for CASRFLNTIYF. The V call is TRBV19, the J call TRBJ1-3; no firm D call. Germline CDR1 and CDR2: LNHDA and SQIVND (reference sequence). CDR3 length: 11 amino acids. Trimming cost V 9 bases and J 6 bases, with 9 bases left between them.

This rearrangement joins TRBV5-4 to TRBJ1-3; D is undetermined. The CDR3 is 14 amino acids. Trimming pared 5 bases from V and 0 bases from J, leaving 9 bases between. CDR1 is SGHNT and CDR2 is YYREEE in the germline V gene (reference sequence). As DNA, the CDR3 is TGTGCCAGCAGTCTCGATTACTCTGGAAACACCATATATTTT. Amino acid sequence: CASSLDYSGNTIYF.

This clone appeared a few times. The chain is built from TRBV13 and TRBJ1-5; 7 nucleotides line up with TRBD1. The germline CDR1 and CDR2 sequences are PRHDT and FYEKMQ (reference sequence). The J segment lost 4 bases and the V segment lost 5 bases, leaving 8 bases of the junction unmatched. The CDR3 extends over 15 amino acids. The chain's CDR3 is CASSVLGTANQPQHF. CDR3 nucleotides: TGTGCCAGCAGCGTTTTAGGGACAGCGAATCAGCCCCAGCATTTT.

This chain links TRBV19 with TRBJ2-2; TRBD1 aligns across 10 bases. V dropped 7 bases and J dropped 6; count of bases not matched to a gene: 8. The V gene's germline CDR1 is LNHDA and CDR2 SQIVND (reference sequence). The CDR3 is made up of 15 amino acids. CDR3 DNA: TGTGCCAGTATCGTGGGGACAGGGGTTCCCGGGGAGCTGTTTTTT. Protein: CASIVGTGVPGELFF.

The V call is TRBV9, the J call TRBJ2-2; TRBD2 agrees at 9 bases. Unmatched junction bases numbered 2, after V lost 4 bases and J lost 4 bases. Per germline, CDR1 SGDLS and CDR2 YYNGEE. There are 14 residues in the CDR3. This chain's CDR3 is CASSPAGGTGELFF. The DNA of the CDR3 is TGTGCCAGCAGCCCAGCGGGAGGCACCGGGGAGCTGTTTTTT.

This clone was seen a few times. V gene TRBV6-6 combines with J gene TRBJ1-2; unclear D gene. There are 15 residues in the CDR3. The V end lost 5 bases, the J end lost 3 bases, and 16 bases lay between the germline ends. Germline CDR1 MNHNY, CDR2 SVGAGI (reference sequence). The CDR3 loop is CASSPASGGHYGYTF. The CDR3 bases are TGTGCCAGCAGTCCTGCCTCAGGAGGGCACTATGGCTACACCTTC.

This sequence joins TRBV9 and TRBJ1-3; D unclear. CDR3 length: 13 residues. Germline-derived CDR1 and CDR2 are SGDLS and YYNGEE. Trimming removed 3 bases from V and 4 bases from J, with 8 bases in between. This CDR3 reads CASSEATGNTIYF. Here the CDR3 DNA reads TGTGCCAGCAGCGAGGCGACCGGAAACACCATATATTTT.

In this sample, this clone turned up once. This chain joins TRBV19 and TRBJ1-1; D is unresolved. Germline CDR1 LNHDA, CDR2 SQIVND (reference sequence). Trimming pared 7 bases from V and 3 bases from J, leaving 12 bases between. CDR3 length: 13 residues. CDR3 DNA: TGTGCCAGTATTCCCCCGTGGCACACTGAAGCTTTCTTT. Protein sequence: CASIPPWHTEAFF.

The chain combines TRBV21-1 with TRBJ1-4. TRBV21-1 is a recognized pseudogene. This CDR3 comprises 13 residues. The chain's CDR3 is CASSNPGSEKLFF. The CDR3 nucleotides are TGTGCCAGCAGCAACCCCGGGTCTGAAAAACTGTTTTTT.

This clone was seen only a few times. The chain is built from TRBV7-9 and TRBJ2-2; D may be TRBD2 (6 bases). With 4 bases removed from V and 2 bases from J, the gap between germline ends came to 8 bases. The CDR3 has 14 amino acids. Germline CDR1 SEHNR, CDR2 FQNEAQ (reference sequence). CDR3 DNA: TGTGCCAGCAGCTCGGGACTTAACACCGGGGAGCTGTTTTTT. Amino acids: CASSSGLNTGELFF.

A single count supports this clone. CDR3 region: CASTPQRAYSNQPQHF. CDR3 bases: TGTGCCAGCACCCCACAGAGAGCCTATAGCAATCAGCCCCAGCATTTT. The J gene is TRBJ1-5, the V gene TRBV28; D uncertain. The ends were cut back, 7 bases at V and 0 bases at J, with 16 bases in the middle. The CDR3 is made up of 16 amino acids. The V gene's germline CDR1 is MDHEN and CDR2 SYDVKM.

The chain joins TRBV19 to TRBJ2-3; TRBD1 matches 8 bases. Germline loops: CDR1 LNHDA, CDR2 SQIVND (reference sequence). CDR3 length: 15 residues. With 4 bases clipped from V and 0 bases from J, the junction kept 3 bases outside the gene matches. CDR3 nucleotides: TGTGCCAGTAGTAGCCGGGACAGGAGCACAGATACGCAGTATTTT. It yields the protein CASSSRDRSTDTQYF.

The J gene is TRBJ2-1, the V gene TRBV5-6, with 10 bases aligning to TRBD1. Germline V gene data show CDR1 as SGHDT and CDR2 as YYEEEE. This CDR3 comprises 15 residues. V lost 3 bases and J lost 11; bases outside the gene matches: 11. The CDR3 loop reads CASSSTPGQGTKQFF. The CDR3 nucleotides are TGTGCCAGCAGCTCGACCCCGGGACAGGGGACAAAGCAGTTCTTC.

The V gene is TRBV3-1 (or the pseudogene TRBV3-2), the J gene TRBJ2-7; 7 nucleotides align to TRBD1. CDR3 length equals 17 residues. V shed 3 bases, J shed 4 bases, and the junction held 15 bases outside the gene matches. From germline, CDR1 is LGHDT and CDR2 YNNKEL (reference sequence). CDR3 sequence: CASSHSRDRVELYEQYF. The CDR3 nucleotides are TGTGCCAGCAGCCATAGTCGAGACAGGGTGGAACTTTACGAGCAGTACTTC.

V usage is TRBV25-1 and J usage is TRBJ2-3, with D unresolved. Germline V gene lookup returns CDR1 MGHDK and CDR2 SYGVNS. V lost 6 bases to trimming and J lost 5 bases, with 6 bases between them. The CDR3 length is 11 residues. The CDR3 protein is CASRVGDTQYF. The CDR3 DNA is TGTGCCAGCAGGGTGGGAGATACGCAGTATTTT.

This rearrangement joins TRBV4-1 to TRBJ1-5; unclear D gene. V lost 0 bases, J lost 1 base, and 13 bases lay in between. CDR3 length: 17 residues. Germline V lookup: CDR1 MGHRA, CDR2 YSYEKL. In DNA, the CDR3 is TGCGCCAGCAGCCAAGAGGTTCAAGTGGGAAGCAATCAGCCCCAGCATTTT. Translation: CASSQEVQVGSNQPQHF.

V is TRBV4-1 and J is TRBJ2-1; 12 bases align to TRBD2. Germline assignment: CDR1 MGHRA and CDR2 YSYEKL. V lost 5 bases, J lost 5 bases, and 7 bases stayed unmatched. The CDR3 has 16 amino acids. The CDR3 coding sequence is TGCGCCAGCAGCTCGCCACTAGCGGGAGGCGACAATGAGCAGTTCTTC. Translated, it gives CASSSPLAGGDNEQFF.

The V and J genes are TRBV3-1 (or the pseudogene TRBV3-2) and TRBJ2-7; perhaps TRBD1 as D (6 bases). Trimming took 4 bases from V and 4 from J, leaving 11 bases between them. There are 13 residues in the CDR3. The germline V gene has CDR1 LGHDT and CDR2 YNNKEL (reference sequence). The chain's CDR3 is CASSRTAEYEQYF. The CDR3 DNA is TGTGCCAGCAGCCGGACAGCCGAGTACGAGCAGTACTTC.

The chain employs TRBV10-3 and TRBJ1-3; weak D call: TRBD1 (6 bases). The germline V and J ends were trimmed by 0 bases and 4 bases, with 10 bases remaining between them. This CDR3 is built from 15 residues. Germline V lookup: CDR1 ENHRY, CDR2 SYGVKD. The CDR3 DNA reads as TGTGCCATCAGTGAGTCAGCAGGGGCCGGAAACACCATATATTTT. It encodes CAISESAGAGNTIYF.

The J gene is TRBJ1-1, the V gene TRBV29-1, with D possibly being TRBD1 (6 bases). Germline lookup yields CDR1 SQVTM and CDR2 ANQGSEA. Trimming took 1 base from V and 4 from J, leaving 13 bases between them. The CDR3 spans 14 residues. CDR3 in amino acids: CSVEGGRGRTEAFF. For the CDR3, the DNA is TGCAGCGTTGAAGGGGGACGGGGGCGCACTGAAGCTTTCTTT.

The rearrangement uses TRBV7-9 and TRBJ2-3; D gene ambiguous. Germline V gene sequence: CDR1 SEHNR, CDR2 FQNEAQ (reference sequence). Between the trimmed V and J ends, which lost 5 bases and 6 bases, there was a span of 15 bases. The CDR3 covers 14 residues. This CDR3 is CASSPSSVEDTQYF. For the CDR3, the DNA is TGTGCCAGCAGCCCAAGCTCCGTCGAGGATACGCAGTATTTT. The full variable domain, in which reference TRBV7-9 and TRBJ2-3 provide the parts outside the CDR3, is DTGVSQNPRHKITKRGQNVTFRCDPISEHNRLYWYRQTLGQGPEFLTYFQNEAQLEKSRLLSDRFSAERPKGSFSTLEIQRTEQGDSAMYLCASSPSSVEDTQYFGPGTRLTVL.